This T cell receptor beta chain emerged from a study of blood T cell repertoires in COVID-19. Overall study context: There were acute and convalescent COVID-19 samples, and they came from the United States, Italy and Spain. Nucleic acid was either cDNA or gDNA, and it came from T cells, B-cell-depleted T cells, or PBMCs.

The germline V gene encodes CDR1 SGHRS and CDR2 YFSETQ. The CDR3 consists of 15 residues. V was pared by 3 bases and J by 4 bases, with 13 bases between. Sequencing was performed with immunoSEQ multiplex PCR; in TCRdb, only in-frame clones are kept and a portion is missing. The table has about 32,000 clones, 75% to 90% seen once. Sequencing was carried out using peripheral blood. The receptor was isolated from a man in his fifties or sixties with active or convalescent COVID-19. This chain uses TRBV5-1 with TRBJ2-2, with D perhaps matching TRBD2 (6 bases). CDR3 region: CASSSTRSGTGELFF. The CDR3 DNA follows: TGCGCCAGCAGCTCGACTAGAAGTGGCACCGGGGAGCTGTTTTTT.